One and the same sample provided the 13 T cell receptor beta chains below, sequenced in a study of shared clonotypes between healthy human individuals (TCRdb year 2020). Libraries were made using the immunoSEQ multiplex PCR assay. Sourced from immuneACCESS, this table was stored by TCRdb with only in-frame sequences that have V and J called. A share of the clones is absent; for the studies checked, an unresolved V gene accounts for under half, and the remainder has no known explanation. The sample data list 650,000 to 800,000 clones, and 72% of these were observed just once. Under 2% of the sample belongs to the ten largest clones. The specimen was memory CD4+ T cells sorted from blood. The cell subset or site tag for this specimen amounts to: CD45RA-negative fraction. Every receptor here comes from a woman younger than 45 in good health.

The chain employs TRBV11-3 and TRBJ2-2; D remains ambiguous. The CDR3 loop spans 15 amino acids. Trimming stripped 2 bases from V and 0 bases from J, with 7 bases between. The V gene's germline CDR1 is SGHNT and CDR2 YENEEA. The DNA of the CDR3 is TGTGCCAGCAGCTTACGGTTTGCGAACACCGGGGAGCTGTTTTTT. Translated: CASSLRFANTGELFF.

The CDR3: CASSDPAGVYGYTF. In nucleotides, the CDR3 is TGTGCCAGCAGTGACCCCGCCGGGGTTTATGGCTACACCTTC. The J gene is TRBJ1-2, the V gene TRBV6-1; D remains unclear. V shed 3 bases and J shed 5 bases, with 13 bases lying between them. The germline CDR1 and CDR2 sequences are MNHNS and SASEGT. This CDR3 spans 14 amino acids.

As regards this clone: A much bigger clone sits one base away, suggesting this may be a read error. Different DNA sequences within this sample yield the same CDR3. CDR3 coding DNA: TGCGCCAGCGGGACAGGGAATCAGCCCCAGCATTTT. It codes for CASGTGNQPQHF. The chain is built from TRBV10-2 and TRBJ1-5, with 9 bases lining up with TRBD1. The CDR3 contains 12 residues. Germline CDR1 reads WSHSY; CDR2 reads SAAADI. Trimming cost V 8 bases and J 4 bases; bases outside gene matches: 0.

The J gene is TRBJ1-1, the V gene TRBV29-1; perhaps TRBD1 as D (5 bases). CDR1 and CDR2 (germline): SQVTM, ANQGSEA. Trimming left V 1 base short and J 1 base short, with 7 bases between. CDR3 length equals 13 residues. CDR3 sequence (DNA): TGCAGCGTTGAAGTGACAGCGAACACTGAAGCTTTCTTT. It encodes CSVEVTANTEAFF.

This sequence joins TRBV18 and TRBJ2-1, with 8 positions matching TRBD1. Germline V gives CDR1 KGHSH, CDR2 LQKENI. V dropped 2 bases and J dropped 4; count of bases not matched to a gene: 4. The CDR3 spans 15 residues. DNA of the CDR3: TGTGCCAGCTCACCAGGGACAGGCGATTACAATGAGCAGTTCTTC. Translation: CASSPGTGDYNEQFF.

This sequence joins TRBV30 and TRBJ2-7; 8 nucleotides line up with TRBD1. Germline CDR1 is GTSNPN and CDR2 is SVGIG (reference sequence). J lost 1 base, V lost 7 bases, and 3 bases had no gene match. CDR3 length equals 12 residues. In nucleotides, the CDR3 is TGTGCCTATGACAGGGGTTCCTACGAGCAGTACTTC. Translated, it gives CAYDRGSYEQYF. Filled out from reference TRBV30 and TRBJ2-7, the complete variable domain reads SQTIHQWPATLVQPVGSPLSLECTVEGTSNPNLYWYRQAAGRGLQLLFYSVGIGQISSEVPQNLSASRPQDRQFILSSKKLLLSDSGFYLCAYDRGSYEQYFGPGTRLTVT.

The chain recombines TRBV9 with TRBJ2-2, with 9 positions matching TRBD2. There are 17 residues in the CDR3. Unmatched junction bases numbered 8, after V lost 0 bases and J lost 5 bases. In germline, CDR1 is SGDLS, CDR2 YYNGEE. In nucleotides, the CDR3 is TGTGCCAGCAGCGTAGCTAGTAGGACTAGCGTAACCGGGGAGCTGTTTTTT. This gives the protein CASSVASRTSVTGELFF.

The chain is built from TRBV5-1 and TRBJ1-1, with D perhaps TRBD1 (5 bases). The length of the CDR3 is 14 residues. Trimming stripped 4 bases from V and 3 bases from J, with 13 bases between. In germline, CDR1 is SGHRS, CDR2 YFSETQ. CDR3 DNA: TGCGCCAGCAGCCTGGGGCAGAGCTACACTGAAGCTTTCTTT. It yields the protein CASSLGQSYTEAFF.

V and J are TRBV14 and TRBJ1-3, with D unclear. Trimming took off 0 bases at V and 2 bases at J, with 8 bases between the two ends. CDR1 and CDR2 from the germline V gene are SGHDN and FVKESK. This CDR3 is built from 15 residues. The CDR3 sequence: CASSQDIGTGNTIYF. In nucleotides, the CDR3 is TGTGCCAGCAGCCAAGATATAGGGACTGGAAACACCATATATTTT.

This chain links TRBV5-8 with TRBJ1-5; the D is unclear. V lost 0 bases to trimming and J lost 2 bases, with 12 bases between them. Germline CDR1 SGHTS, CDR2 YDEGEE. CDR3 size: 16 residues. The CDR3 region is CASSLEAGVGNQPQHF. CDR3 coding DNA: TGTGCCAGCAGCTTGGAGGCTGGGGTCGGCAATCAGCCCCAGCATTTT.

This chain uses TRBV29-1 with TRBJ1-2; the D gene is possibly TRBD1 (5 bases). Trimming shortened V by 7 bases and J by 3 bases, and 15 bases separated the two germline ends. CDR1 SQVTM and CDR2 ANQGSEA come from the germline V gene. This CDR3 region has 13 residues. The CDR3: CSAVEGEDYGYTF. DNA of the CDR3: TGCAGCGCAGTCGAAGGGGAGGACTATGGCTACACCTTC.

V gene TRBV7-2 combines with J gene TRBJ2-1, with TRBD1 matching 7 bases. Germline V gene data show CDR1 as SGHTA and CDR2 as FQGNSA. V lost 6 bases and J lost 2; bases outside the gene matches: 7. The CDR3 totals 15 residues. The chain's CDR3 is CASSQDRAAYNEQFF. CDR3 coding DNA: TGTGCCAGCAGTCAAGACAGGGCGGCCTACAATGAGCAGTTCTTC.

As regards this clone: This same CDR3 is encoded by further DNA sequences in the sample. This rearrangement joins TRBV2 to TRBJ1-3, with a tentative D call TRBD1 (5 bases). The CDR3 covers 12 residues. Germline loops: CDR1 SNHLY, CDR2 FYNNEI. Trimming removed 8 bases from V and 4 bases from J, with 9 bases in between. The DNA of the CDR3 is TGTGCCAGCGCCGACAGAGGAAACACCATATATTTT. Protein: CASADRGNTIYF.